This is a list of T cell receptor beta chains from one sample in a study of beta chain features in type 1 diabetes. Here immunoSEQ multiplex PCR was the method, and the copy in TCRdb shows in-frame clones only, minus some. The sample consists of 500,000 to 850,000 clones, over 13% of them appearing once. The source material was naive CD4+ T cells from blood. Source of these receptors: a man aged 18 to 30 with type 1 diabetes. CDR3s include the opening cysteine and the closing phenylalanine or tryptophan. The D gene is left open where the match is weak. Clone size is stated in some rows and not others, as once, few, many or a class when expanded.

TRBJ1-1 NA TRBV7-9 few CASSLVQSNTEAFF TGTGCCAGCAGCTTAGTCCAGTCGAACACTGAAGCTTTCTTT
TRBJ1-2 NA TRBV6-5 few CASTDPTRSSYGYTF TGTGCCAGCACCGACCCAACACGGAGCTCCTATGGCTACACCTTC
TRBJ1-4 NA TRBV6-5 few CASSYRVWNEKLFF TGTGCCAGCAGTTACAGGGTATGGAATGAAAAACTGTTTTTT
TRBJ2-1 NA TRBV21-1 few CASSKAFPPVAEQFF TGTGCCAGCAGCAAAGCTTTCCCTCCCGTGGCTGAGCAGTTCTTC
TRBJ1-5 NA TRBV27 NA CASRREGKGQPQHF TGTGCCAGCAGGCGGGAGGGCAAGGGACAGCCCCAGCATTTT
TRBJ2-5 NA TRBV2 NA CASGYQETQYF TGTGCCAGCGGCTACCAAGAGACCCAGTACTTC
TRBJ2-1 NA TRBV2 few CASSDNPKPFFF TGTGCCAGCAGTGATAATCCGAAACCATTCTTCTTC
TRBJ2-3 NA TRBV5-4 few CASSFPDSTDTQYF TGTGCCAGCAGCTTCCCGGACAGCACAGATACGCAGTATTTT
TRBJ2-7 TRBD1 TRBV19 few CASSWDSSYEQYF TGTGCCAGTAGCTGGGACAGCTCCTACGAGCAGTACTTC
TRBJ2-1 NA TRBV6-6 few CASSANREQFF TGTGCCAGCAGTGCCAACAGGGAGCAGTTCTTC
TRBJ1-2 NA TRBV30 NA CAWAHRAANYGYTF TGTGCCTGGGCCCACAGGGCCGCTAACTATGGCTACACCTTC
TRBJ1-2 TRBD1 TRBV28 few CASSPGQANYGYTF TGTGCCAGCAGTCCCGGACAGGCTAACTATGGCTACACCTTC
TRBJ2-5 NA TRBV5-1 NA CASGLVGAFSETQYF TGCGCCAGCGGCCTGGTCGGGGCTTTCAGCGAGACCCAGTACTTC
TRBJ2-7 TRBD1 TRBV4-1 NA CASSQPRDRGHEQYF TGCGCCAGCAGCCAACCCCGGGACAGAGGACACGAGCAGTACTTC
TRBJ2-3 NA TRBV14 few CASSQGALPMGDTQYF TGTGCCAGCAGCCAAGGGGCTCTACCGATGGGGGATACGCAGTATTTT
TRBJ2-7 NA TRBV29-1 NA CSVLLAGTYEQYF TGCAGCGTTTTATTGGCAGGCACCTACGAGCAGTACTTC
TRBJ1-5 NA TRBV9 NA CASSVGDNQPQHF TGTGCCAGCAGCGTAGGTGACAATCAGCCCCAGCATTTT
TRBJ2-5 NA TRBV30 NA CAWGFAEETQYF TGTGCCTGGGGCTTCGCGGAGGAGACCCAGTACTTC
TRBJ1-5 NA TRBV30 NA CAWSGQTHNQPQHF TGTGCCTGGAGTGGGCAGACCCACAATCAGCCCCAGCATTTT
TRBJ1-2 TRBD1 TRBV5-6 few CASQTGGPAYGYTF TGTGCCAGCCAAACAGGGGGCCCTGCGTATGGCTACACCTTC
TRBJ2-1 TRBD1 TRBV5-1 few CATRTGNNEQFF TGCGCCACCCGGACAGGGAACAATGAGCAGTTCTTC
TRBJ1-5 NA TRBV27 few CASSWGGESNQPQHF TGTGCCAGCAGTTGGGGAGGGGAAAGCAATCAGCCCCAGCATTTT
TRBJ2-1 NA TRBV28 few CASTLGGTINNEQFF TGTGCCAGCACCCTAGGGGGGACTATTAACAATGAGCAGTTCTTC
TRBJ2-1 NA TRBV29-1 few CSVQGPGNEQFF TGCAGCGTGCAGGGGCCCGGCAATGAGCAGTTCTTC
TRBJ2-7 NA TRBV7-2 NA CASSLRPAEQYF TGTGCCAGCAGCTTAAGACCCGCCGAGCAGTACTTC
TRBJ2-7 TRBD1 TRBV27 NA CASSPPETGSHEQYF TGTGCCAGCAGTCCCCCCGAGACAGGGAGCCACGAGCAGTACTTC
TRBJ2-3 TRBD1 TRBV7-9 NA CASSRGQGSTDTQYF TGTGCCAGCAGCAGGGGACAGGGGTCCACAGATACGCAGTATTTT
TRBJ1-2 NA TRBV6-1 NA CASSEGWARAYGYTF TGTGCCAGCAGTGAGGGCTGGGCCAGGGCCTATGGCTACACCTTC
TRBJ2-3 TRBD2 TRBV5-1 NA CASSLALAGGTSSTDTQYF TGCGCCAGCAGCTTGGCTCTAGCGGGGGGAACTAGTAGCACAGATACGCAGTATTTT
TRBJ1-2 TRBD1 TRBV7-9 few CASSSGQTNYGYTF TGTGCCAGCAGCTCGGGACAGACTAACTATGGCTACACCTTC
TRBJ2-1 TRBD1 TRBV19 NA CASSITGTGINEQFF TGTGCCAGTAGTATCACCGGGACAGGTATCAATGAGCAGTTCTTC
TRBJ2-1 TRBD2 TRBV29-1 NA CSLEREGPYNEQFF TGCAGCCTTGAGCGGGAGGGCCCCTACAATGAGCAGTTCTTC
TRBJ2-7 TRBD1 TRBV10-2 few CASSRLAGGSYEQYF TGCGCCAGCAGTCGTCTGGCAGGGGGCTCTTACGAGCAGTACTTC
TRBJ2-5 TRBD1 TRBV27 few CASSSHRGSETQYF TGTGCCAGCAGTTCCCACAGGGGGTCAGAGACCCAGTACTTC
TRBJ1-1 NA TRBV19 NA CASTTRSLNTEAFF TGTGCCAGTACCACCAGGAGCTTGAACACTGAAGCTTTCTTT
TRBJ2-1 NA TRBV30 NA CAWNPDRNEQFF TGTGCCTGGAACCCGGACAGAAATGAGCAGTTCTTC
TRBJ2-3 TRBD2 TRBV2 NA CASTLGTITDTQYF TGTGCCAGCACCTTAGGGACTATCACAGATACGCAGTATTTT
TRBJ2-3 TRBD2 TRBV29-1 few CSVTPPVGGGTDTQYF TGCAGCGTAACACCCCCAGTGGGCGGGGGAACAGATACGCAGTATTTT
TRBJ2-2 NA TRBV4-3 few CASSQDQRPNTGELFF TGCGCCAGCAGCCAAGATCAACGCCCGAACACCGGGGAGCTGTTTTTT
TRBJ2-5 NA TRBV2 few CAISRGVSETQYF TGTGCCATCTCCAGGGGGGTTTCGGAGACCCAGTACTTC
TRBJ2-3 TRBD2 TRBV18 few CASSRQTSGATDTQYF TGTGCCAGCTCACGCCAGACTAGCGGGGCCACAGATACGCAGTATTTT
TRBJ1-2 NA TRBV7-9 few CASSSRTDGGNYGYTF TGTGCCAGCAGCTCTCGGACAGACGGCGGCAACTATGGCTACACCTTC
TRBJ2-2 NA TRBV19 NA CASSRAARSTGELFF TGTGCCAGTAGTCGGGCAGCCCGGAGCACCGGGGAGCTGTTTTTT
TRBJ1-2 NA TRBV2 few CASSEGAYGYTF TGTGCCAGCAGTGAAGGGGCTTATGGCTACACCTTC
TRBJ1-6 NA TRBV6-5 NA CASRQTGGSPLHF TGTGCCAGCAGGCAGACAGGAGGGTCACCCCTCCACTTT
TRBJ2-5 NA TRBV7-2 few CASSRSGQETQYF TGTGCCAGCAGCCGAAGCGGACAAGAGACCCAGTACTTC
TRBJ2-5 TRBD2 TRBV2 NA CASSGTSGGRETQYF TGTGCCAGCAGTGGGACTAGCGGGGGGAGAGAGACCCAGTACTTC
TRBJ2-3 TRBD1 TRBV30 NA CAWSMGQGGTDTQYF TGTGCCTGGAGTATGGGACAGGGAGGGACAGATACGCAGTATTTT